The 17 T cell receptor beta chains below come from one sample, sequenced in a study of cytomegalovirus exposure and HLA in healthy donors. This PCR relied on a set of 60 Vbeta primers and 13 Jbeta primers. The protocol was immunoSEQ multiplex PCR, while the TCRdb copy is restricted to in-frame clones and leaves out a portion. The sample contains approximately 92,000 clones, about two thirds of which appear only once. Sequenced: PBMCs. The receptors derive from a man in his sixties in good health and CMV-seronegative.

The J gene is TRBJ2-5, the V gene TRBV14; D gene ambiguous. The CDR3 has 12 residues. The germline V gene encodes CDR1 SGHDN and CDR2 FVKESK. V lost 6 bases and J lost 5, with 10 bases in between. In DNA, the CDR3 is TGTGCCAGCAGTATGCTCGGGGAGACCCAGTACTTC. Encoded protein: CASSMLGETQYF.

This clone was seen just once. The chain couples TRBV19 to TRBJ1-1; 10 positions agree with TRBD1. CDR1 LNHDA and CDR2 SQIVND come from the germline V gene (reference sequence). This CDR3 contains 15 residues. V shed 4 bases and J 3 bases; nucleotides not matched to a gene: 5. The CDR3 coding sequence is TGTGCCAGTAGTAAGAGACAGGGGGCGGACACTGAAGCTTTCTTT. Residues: CASSKRQGADTEAFF.

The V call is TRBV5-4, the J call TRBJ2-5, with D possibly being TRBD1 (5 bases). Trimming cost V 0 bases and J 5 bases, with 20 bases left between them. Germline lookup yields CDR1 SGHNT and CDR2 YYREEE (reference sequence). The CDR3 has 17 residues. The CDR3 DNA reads TGTGCCAGCAGCTTGGAGGGGCTAGGGGATCCTGCGGAGACCCAGTACTTC. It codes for CASSLEGLGDPAETQYF.

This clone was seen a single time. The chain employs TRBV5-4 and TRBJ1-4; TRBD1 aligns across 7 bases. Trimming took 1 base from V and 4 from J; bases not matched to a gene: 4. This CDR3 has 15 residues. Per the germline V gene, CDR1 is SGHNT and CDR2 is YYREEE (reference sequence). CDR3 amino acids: CASSLSTGRNEKLFF. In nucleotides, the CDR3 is TGTGCCAGCAGCTTGTCGACAGGGCGTAATGAAAAACTGTTTTTT.

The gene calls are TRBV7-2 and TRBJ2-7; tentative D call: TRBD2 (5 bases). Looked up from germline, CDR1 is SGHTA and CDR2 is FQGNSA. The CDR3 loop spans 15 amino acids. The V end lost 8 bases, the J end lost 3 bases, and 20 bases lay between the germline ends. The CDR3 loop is CASCPSPAGIYEQYF. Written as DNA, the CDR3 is TGTGCCAGCTGCCCATCACCCGCGGGTATCTACGAGCAGTACTTC.

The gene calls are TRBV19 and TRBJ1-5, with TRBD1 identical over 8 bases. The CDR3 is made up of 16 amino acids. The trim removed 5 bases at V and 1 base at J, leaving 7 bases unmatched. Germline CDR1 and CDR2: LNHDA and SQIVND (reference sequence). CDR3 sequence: CASSPGGVRSNQPQHF. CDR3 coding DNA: TGTGCCAGTAGTCCAGGGGGCGTTCGCAGCAATCAGCCCCAGCATTTT. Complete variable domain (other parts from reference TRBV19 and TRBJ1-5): DGGITQSPKYLFRKEGQNVTLSCEQNLNHDAMYWYRQDPGQGLRLIYYSQIVNDFQKGDIAEGYSVSREKKESFPLTVTSAQKNPTAFYLCASSPGGVRSNQPQHFGDGTRLSIL.

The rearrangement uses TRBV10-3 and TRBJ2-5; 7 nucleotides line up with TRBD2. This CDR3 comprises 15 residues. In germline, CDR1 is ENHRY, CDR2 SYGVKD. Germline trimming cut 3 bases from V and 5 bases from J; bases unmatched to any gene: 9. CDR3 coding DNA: TGTGCCATCAGTGACCAGGGAGGGCGGGAGGAGACCCAGTACTTC. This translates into CAISDQGGREETQYF.

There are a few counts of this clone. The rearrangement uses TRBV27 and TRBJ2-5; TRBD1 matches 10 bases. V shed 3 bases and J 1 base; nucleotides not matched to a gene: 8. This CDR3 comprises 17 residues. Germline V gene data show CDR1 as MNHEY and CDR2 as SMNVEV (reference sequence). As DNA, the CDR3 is TGTGCCAGCAGTTTGTTGGGGACAGGGGTCTTCCAAGAGACCCAGTACTTC. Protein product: CASSLLGTGVFQETQYF.

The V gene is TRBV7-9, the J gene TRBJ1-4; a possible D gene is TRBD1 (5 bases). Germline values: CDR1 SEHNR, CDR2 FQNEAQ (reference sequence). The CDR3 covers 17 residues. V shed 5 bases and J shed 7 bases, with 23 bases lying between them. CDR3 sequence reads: CASSRQGIGGGVEKLFF. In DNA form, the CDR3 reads TGTGCCAGCAGCCGCCAGGGAATAGGCGGAGGGGTTGAAAAACTGTTTTTT.

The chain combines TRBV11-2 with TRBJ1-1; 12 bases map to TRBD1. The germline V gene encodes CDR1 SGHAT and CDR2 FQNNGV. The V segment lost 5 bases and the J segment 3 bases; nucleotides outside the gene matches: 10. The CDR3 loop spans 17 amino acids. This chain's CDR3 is CASSSLRDRGPDTEAFF. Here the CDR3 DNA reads TGTGCCAGCAGCAGTCTCCGGGACAGGGGGCCGGACACTGAAGCTTTCTTT.

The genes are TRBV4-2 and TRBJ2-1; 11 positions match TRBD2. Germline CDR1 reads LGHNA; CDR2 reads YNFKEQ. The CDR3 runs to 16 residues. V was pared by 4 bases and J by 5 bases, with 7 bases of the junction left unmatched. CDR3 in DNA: TGTGCCAGCAGCCTAGGGGGACTAGCGGTCGACAATGAGCAGTTCTTC. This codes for CASSLGGLAVDNEQFF.

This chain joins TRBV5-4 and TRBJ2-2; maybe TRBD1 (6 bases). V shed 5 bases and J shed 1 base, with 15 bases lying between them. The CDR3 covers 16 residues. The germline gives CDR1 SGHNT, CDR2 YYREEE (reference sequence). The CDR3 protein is CASSFGGQRNTGELFF. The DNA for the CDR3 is TGTGCCAGCAGTTTTGGCGGACAGAGGAACACCGGGGAGCTGTTTTTT. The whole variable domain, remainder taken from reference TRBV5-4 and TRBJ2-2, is ETGVTQSPTHLIKTRGQQVTLRCSSQSGHNTVSWYQQALGQGPQFIFQYYREEENGRGNFPPRFSGLQFPNYSSELNVNALELDDSALYLCASSFGGQRNTGELFFGEGSRLTVL.

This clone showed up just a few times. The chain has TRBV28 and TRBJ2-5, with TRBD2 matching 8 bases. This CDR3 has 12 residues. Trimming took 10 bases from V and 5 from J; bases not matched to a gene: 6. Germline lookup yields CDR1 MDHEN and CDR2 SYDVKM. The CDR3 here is CANGRARETQYF. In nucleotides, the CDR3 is TGTGCCAACGGGAGGGCCAGGGAGACCCAGTACTTC. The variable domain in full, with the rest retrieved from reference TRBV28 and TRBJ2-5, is DVKVTQSSRYLVKRTGEKVFLECVQDMDHENMFWYRQDPGLGLRLIYFSYDVKMKEKGDIPEGYSVSREKKERFSLILESASTNQTSMYLCANGRARETQYFGPGTRLLVL.

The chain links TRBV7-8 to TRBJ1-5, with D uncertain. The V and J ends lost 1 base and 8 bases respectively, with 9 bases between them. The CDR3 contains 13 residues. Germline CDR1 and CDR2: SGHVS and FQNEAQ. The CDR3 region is CASSLVGLEPQHF. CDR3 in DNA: TGTGCCAGCAGCTTAGTCGGGTTGGAGCCCCAGCATTTT. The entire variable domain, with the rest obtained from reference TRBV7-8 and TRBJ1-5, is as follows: GAGVSQSPRYKVAKRGQDVALRCDPISGHVSLFWYQQALGQGPEFLTYFQNEAQLDKSGLPSDRFFAERPEGSVSTLKIQRTQQEDSAVYLCASSLVGLEPQHFGDGTRLSIL.

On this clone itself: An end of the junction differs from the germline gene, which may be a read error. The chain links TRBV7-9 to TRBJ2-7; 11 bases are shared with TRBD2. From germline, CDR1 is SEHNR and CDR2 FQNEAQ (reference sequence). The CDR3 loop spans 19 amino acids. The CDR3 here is CSSSPRTGTSGSFTYEQYF. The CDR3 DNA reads TGTTCCAGCAGCCCAAGGACAGGGACTAGCGGAAGCTTTACCTACGAGCAGTACTTC.

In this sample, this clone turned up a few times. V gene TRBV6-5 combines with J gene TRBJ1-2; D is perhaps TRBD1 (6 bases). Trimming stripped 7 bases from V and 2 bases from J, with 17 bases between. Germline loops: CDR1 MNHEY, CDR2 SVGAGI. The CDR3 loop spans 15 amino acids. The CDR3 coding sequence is TGTGCCAGCAAAAGTTCAGGGGAATCGAACTATGGCTACACCTTC. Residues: CASKSSGESNYGYTF.

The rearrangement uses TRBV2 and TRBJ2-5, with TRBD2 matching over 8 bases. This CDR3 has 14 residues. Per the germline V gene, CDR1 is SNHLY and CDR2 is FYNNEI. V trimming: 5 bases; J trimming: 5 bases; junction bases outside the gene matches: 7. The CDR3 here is CASSWLSGSETQYF. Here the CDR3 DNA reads TGTGCCAGCAGTTGGCTAAGCGGGAGCGAGACCCAGTACTTC.